Sequencing of this T cell receptor (beta chain) was carried out in a study of lymphopenia after photon versus proton radiotherapy. Study results and caveats: Photon-treated patients lost naive T cells and TCR diversity; proton-treated stayed stable.

This clone was seen once. Its specificity is not known. The junction departs from germline at one end; a sequencing error may be responsible. Germline V gene sequence: CDR1 SGHVS, CDR2 FQNEAQ. The CDR3 runs to 20 residues. The repertoire was sequenced with immunoSEQ multiplex PCR; TCRdb's copy has only in-frame clones and lacks some. This repertoire shows 15,000 to 20,000 clones, about 88% found once; its top ten account for 9% to 10%. The sequence was obtained from a man between 65 and 85 years old with pancreatic cancer. The sequences come from peripheral blood, collected from a patient treated with proton-based radiotherapy. The chain carries TRBV7-8 and TRBJ1-4, with D tentatively TRBD1 (6 bases). CDR3 loop: CASSLARVPFQGRTNEKLFF. The CDR3 nucleotides read TGTGCCAGCAGCCTAGCTAGAGTTCCCTTCCAGGGGCGGACTAATGAAAAACTGTTTTTT. The variable domain in full, with the rest retrieved from reference TRBV7-8 and TRBJ1-4, is GAGVSQSPRYKVAKRGQDVALRCDPISGHVSLFWYQQALGQGPEFLTYFQNEAQLDKSGLPSDRFFAERPEGSVSTLKIQRTQQEDSAVYLCASSLARVPFQGRTNEKLFFGSGTQLSVL.